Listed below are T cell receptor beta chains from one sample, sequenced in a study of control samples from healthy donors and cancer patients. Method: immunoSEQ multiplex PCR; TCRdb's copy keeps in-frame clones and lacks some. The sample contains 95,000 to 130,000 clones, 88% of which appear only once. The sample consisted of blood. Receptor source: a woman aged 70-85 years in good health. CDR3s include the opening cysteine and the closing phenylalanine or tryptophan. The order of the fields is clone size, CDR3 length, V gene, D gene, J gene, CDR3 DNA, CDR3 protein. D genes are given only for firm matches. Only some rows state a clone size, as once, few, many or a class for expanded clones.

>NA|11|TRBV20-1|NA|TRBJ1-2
TGCAGTGCTACAGGGGCGCACGGCTACACCTTC
CSATGAHGYTF
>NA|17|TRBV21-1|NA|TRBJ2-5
TGTGCCAGCAGCAAAAATGGCCCTCTAAGCGTAACCAAGAGACAGTACTTC
CASSKNGPLSVTKRQYF
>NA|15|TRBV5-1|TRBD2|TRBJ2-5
TGCGCCAGCGAAGCGGGGCTTTCCGCCGTGGAGACCCAGTACTTC
CASEAGLSAVETQYF
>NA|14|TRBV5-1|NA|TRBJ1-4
TGCGCCAGCAGCTGGGACGGGACTAATGAAAAACTGTTTTTT
CASSWDGTNEKLFF
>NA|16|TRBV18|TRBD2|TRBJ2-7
TGTGCCAGCTCAACGCTGGGACTAGCGTTAACCTACGAGCAGTACTTC
CASSTLGLALTYEQYF
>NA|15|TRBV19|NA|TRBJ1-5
TGTGCCAGTAGTATAACCACCGAAAATTATCAGCCCCAGCATTTT
CASSITTENYQPQHF
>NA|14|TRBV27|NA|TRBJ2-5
TGTGCCAGCAGTCGGGTAATGGGGCTGGAGACCCAGTACTTC
CASSRVMGLETQYF
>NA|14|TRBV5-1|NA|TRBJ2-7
TGCGCCAGCAGCTTCGGCCTAGCAGGGTACGAGCAGTACTTC
CASSFGLAGYEQYF
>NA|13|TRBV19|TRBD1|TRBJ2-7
TGTGCCAGTAGTACGCGGACAGGGGAGGAGCAGTACTTC
CASSTRTGEEQYF
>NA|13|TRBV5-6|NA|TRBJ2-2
TGTGCCAGCAGCCGGACTCCCTGGGGGGAGCTGTTTTTT
CASSRTPWGELFF
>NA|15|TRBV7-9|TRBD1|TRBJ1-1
TGTGCCAGCAGCTTGGAGACAGGGTGGAGCACTGAAGCTTTCTTT
CASSLETGWSTEAFF
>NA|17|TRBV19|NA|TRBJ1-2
TGTGCCAGTAGCAATACGGGGTACAGCCCACTATCAACTGGCTACACCTTC
CASSNTGYSPLSTGYTF
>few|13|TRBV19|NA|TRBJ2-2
TGTGCCAGTAGTAACGGGGGCGCCGGGGAGCTGTTTTTT
CASSNGGAGELFF
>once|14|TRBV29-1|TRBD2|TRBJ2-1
TGCAGCGTGCCCCTAGCGGGGACCTACAATGAGCAGTTCTTC
CSVPLAGTYNEQFF
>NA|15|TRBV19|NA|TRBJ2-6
TGTGCCAGTAGTTTGGACGGCTCCGGGGCCAACGTCCTGACTTTC
CASSLDGSGANVLTF
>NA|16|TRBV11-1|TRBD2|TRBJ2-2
TGTGCCAGCAGCTCCCTAGCGGGGGGGCCCACCGGGGAGCTGTTTTTT
CASSSLAGGPTGELFF
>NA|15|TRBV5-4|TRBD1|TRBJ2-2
TGTGCCAGCAGCGCTGGGACAGGGAACACCGGGGAGCTGTTTTTT
CASSAGTGNTGELFF
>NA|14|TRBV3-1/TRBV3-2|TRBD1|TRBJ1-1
TGTGCCAGCAGCCAAACCGGGACAGGGACTGAAGCTTTCTTT
CASSQTGTGTEAFF
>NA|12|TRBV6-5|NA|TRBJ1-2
TGTGCCAGCAGCCCGGGGGGCTATGGCTACACCTTC
CASSPGGYGYTF
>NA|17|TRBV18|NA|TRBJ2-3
TGTGCCAGCTCACCACAGGGCGGAGGGGGGCCGACAGATACGCAGTATTTT
CASSPQGGGGPTDTQYF
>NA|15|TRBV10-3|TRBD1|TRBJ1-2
TGTGCCATCAGTGAGCCCCTGACAGGGGGATCTGGCTACACCTTC
CAISEPLTGGSGYTF
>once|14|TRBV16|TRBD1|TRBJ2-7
TGTGCCAGCAGCCAATGGGACAGGGTTTACGAGCAGTACTTC
CASSQWDRVYEQYF
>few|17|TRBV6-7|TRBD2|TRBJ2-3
TGTGCCAGCAGTAAGGGACTAGCGGGGGGGATCACAGATACGCAGTATTTT
CASSKGLAGGITDTQYF
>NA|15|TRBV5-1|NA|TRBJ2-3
TGCGCCAGCAGCTGGGCCCCCCGGGGTGGAGATACGCAGTATTTT
CASSWAPRGGDTQYF
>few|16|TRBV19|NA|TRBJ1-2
TGTGCCAGTAGTATTTTTCCCCTGACGGGAAACTATGGCTACACCTTC
CASSIFPLTGNYGYTF
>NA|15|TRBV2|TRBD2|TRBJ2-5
TGTGCCAGCACTCCCCTAGCGGGGGAGCCCAGGACCCAGTACTTC
CASTPLAGEPRTQYF
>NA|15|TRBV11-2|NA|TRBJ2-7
TGTGCCAGCAGCTTAGCTTCAGGGAGCTCCTACGAGCAGTACTTC
CASSLASGSSYEQYF